Listed below are T cell receptor beta chains from one sample, sequenced in a study of shared clonotypes between healthy human individuals. The protocol was immunoSEQ multiplex PCR, while the TCRdb copy is restricted to in-frame clones and leaves out a portion. Here the sample spans under 2,000,000 clones, just under 95% being singletons. The sequenced sample was naive CD8+ T cells sorted from blood. The receptor set was obtained from a young man in good health. The CDR3 runs from the conserved cysteine through the conserved F or W. D genes are given only for firm matches. The size of a clone is reported for some rows only, either as once, few or many, or as a class for expanded clones.

cdr3_nt | cdr3_aa | clone_size | cdr3_length | d_call | j_call | v_call
TGCAGCGCAACAGGGGGCAAGGACTACACCTTC | CSATGGKDYTF | - | 11 | TRBD1 | TRBJ1-2 | TRBV29-1
TGCAGCGTTGGAGCCGAGAGCTCCTACGAGCAGTACTTC | CSVGAESSYEQYF | - | 13 | - | TRBJ2-7 | TRBV29-1
TGTGCCAGCAGTTTAAGGGTGAGGGAGGGAGGAAACACCATATATTTT | CASSLRVREGGNTIYF | - | 16 | - | TRBJ1-3 | TRBV28
TGCGCCAGCAGCCAAAGGCAGGGCGAAGAGACCCAGTACTTC | CASSQRQGEETQYF | - | 14 | - | TRBJ2-5 | TRBV4-1
TGTGCCAGCAGTCTCCGGGACAAGAAAGCCTACGAGCAGTACTTC | CASSLRDKKAYEQYF | - | 15 | - | TRBJ2-7 | TRBV28
TGTGCCACTAAGACGGAGACAGGGAGTTACGAGCAGTACTTC | CATKTETGSYEQYF | - | 14 | TRBD1 | TRBJ2-7 | TRBV28
TGTGCCGGAAGCGGGGGAAGCACAGATACGCAGTATTTT | CAGSGGSTDTQYF | - | 13 | TRBD2 | TRBJ2-3 | TRBV30
TGTGCCAGCAGCCCCCTCCGTGGCGAGCAGTACTTC | CASSPLRGEQYF | - | 12 | - | TRBJ2-7 | TRBV5-6
TGTGCCAGCAGCCTCCGGCTCCTGCCCCATGAGCAGTTCTTC | CASSLRLLPHEQFF | - | 14 | - | TRBJ2-1 | TRBV7-9
TGTGCCAGCAGTCCAGGGATTCACGGCTACGAGCAGTACTTC | CASSPGIHGYEQYF | - | 14 | - | TRBJ2-7 | TRBV27
TGTGCCTGGAGTGTACTCCCGGGACTAGCGGGGGTTGCAGATACGCAGTATTTT | CAWSVLPGLAGVADTQYF | - | 18 | TRBD2 | TRBJ2-3 | TRBV30
TGTGCCACCAGCAGACCCCCTTGGGAGACCCAGTACTTC | CATSRPPWETQYF | - | 13 | - | TRBJ2-5 | TRBV15
TGTGCCAGCAGTTACACCGAGGGGCTGAACACTGAAGCTTTCTTT | CASSYTEGLNTEAFF | - | 15 | - | TRBJ1-1 | TRBV28
TGTGCCAGCAGCCCCCTACTAGCGGGAGGGAGCACAGATACGCAGTATTTT | CASSPLLAGGSTDTQYF | - | 17 | TRBD2 | TRBJ2-3 | TRBV7-9
TGCGCCAGCAGCGCATCATGGGAAACCGGGGAGCTGTTTTTT | CASSASWETGELFF | - | 14 | - | TRBJ2-2 | TRBV4-3
TGTGCCAGCAGCCCCGGACTAGCCTATGGGGAGCTGTTTTTT | CASSPGLAYGELFF | - | 14 | TRBD2 | TRBJ2-2 | TRBV7-9
TGTGCTAGTGGTTTGGTACCGGGGGAGGGCCACTATGAGCAGTTCTTC | CASGLVPGEGHYEQFF | - | 16 | TRBD2 | TRBJ2-1 | TRBV12-5
TGTGCCAGTAGTGTCGGACAGGGGGTGGTCGAGCAGTACTTC | CASSVGQGVVEQYF | - | 14 | TRBD1 | TRBJ2-7 | TRBV19
TGCGCCAGCAGCCAAGACCCTTGGGGTAGCTCCTACAATGAGCAGTTCTTC | CASSQDPWGSSYNEQFF | - | 17 | - | TRBJ2-1 | TRBV4-3
TGTGCTAGTGGTCGTGACGGGGGGGCGGATACGCAGTATTTT | CASGRDGGADTQYF | once | 14 | TRBD2 | TRBJ2-3 | TRBV12-5
TGCGCCAGCAGCCCCGGCTCTGGAAACACCATATATTTT | CASSPGSGNTIYF | few | 13 | - | TRBJ1-3 | TRBV10-2
TGTGCCAGCAGTTATGACAGGGAAGAGCCCCAGCATTTT | CASSYDREEPQHF | - | 13 | TRBD1 | TRBJ1-5 | TRBV6-5
TGTGCCAGCAGTTTACGGCGGGGTGCTTGGGGTCAGCCCCAGCATTTT | CASSLRRGAWGQPQHF | - | 16 | - | TRBJ1-5 | TRBV27
TGCAGCGCCGATCAGGGGAGGGACACTGAAGCTTTCTTT | CSADQGRDTEAFF | - | 13 | - | TRBJ1-1 | TRBV29-1
TGTGCCAGCAGTTACGGGCTAGCGGGTAACTACGAGCAGTACTTC | CASSYGLAGNYEQYF | - | 15 | TRBD2 | TRBJ2-7 | TRBV6-5
TGTGCCAGCAGCGACGGACAGTTAAAAGAGACCCAGTACTTC | CASSDGQLKETQYF | - | 14 | - | TRBJ2-5 | TRBV6-5
TGTGCCAGCAGTTTTTCGGTAGGGGTGAACACTGAAGCTTTCTTT | CASSFSVGVNTEAFF | - | 15 | - | TRBJ1-1 | TRBV28
TGCAGCGCCCAAGGATTAGCCTGGGCCTCGTACAATGAGCAGTTCTTC | CSAQGLAWASYNEQFF | - | 16 | - | TRBJ2-1 | TRBV29-1